Presented here are 30 T cell receptor beta chains from one specimen sequenced in a study of cytomegalovirus exposure and HLA in healthy donors. 60 Vbeta and 13 Jbeta primers were used in PCR. The method was immunoSEQ multiplex PCR; TCRdb's version includes in-frame clones alone and lacks a portion of them. The sample has some 220,000 clones; almost 85% are singletons. Sequencing used PBMCs. The source of these receptors is a woman aged 40-49 years in good health and CMV-seronegative.

The V call is TRBV11-3, the J call TRBJ2-1, with D maybe TRBD1 (7 bases). CDR1 is SGHNT and CDR2 is YENEEA in the germline V gene. Trimming took off 2 bases at V and 4 bases at J, with 15 bases between the two ends. CDR3 length: 16 residues. DNA for the CDR3: TGTGCCAGCAGCTTAAGTAGGGGGCGGGGATACAATGAGCAGTTCTTC. This gives the protein CASSLSRGRGYNEQFF.

This sequence joins TRBV30 and TRBJ1-1, with 8 bases matching TRBD1. The germline V gene encodes CDR1 GTSNPN and CDR2 SVGIG (reference sequence). The CDR3 runs to 13 residues. Trimming removed 0 bases from V and 10 bases from J; junction bases left unmatched: 7. The CDR3: CAWSVQGEGTAFF. In DNA form, the CDR3 reads TGTGCCTGGAGTGTACAGGGGGAGGGGACAGCTTTCTTT.

In DNA form, the CDR3 reads TGTGCCAGCAGTCCGGGGTTATCTCAGCCCCAGCATTTT. This translates into CASSPGLSQPQHF. V is TRBV28 and J is TRBJ1-5; D uncertain. The germline CDR1 and CDR2 sequences are MDHEN and SYDVKM. This CDR3 has 13 residues. Trimming took 5 bases from V and 6 from J, leaving 11 bases between them.

The V and J genes are TRBV19 and TRBJ2-3, with 8 bases aligning to TRBD2. The junction had 6 bases not matched to a gene; V was cut back by 6 bases and J by 7 bases. Germline lookup yields CDR1 LNHDA and CDR2 SQIVND (reference sequence). This CDR3 region has 13 residues. The CDR3 DNA reads as TGTGCCAGTAGACCCCGGGGGGGAAATACGCAGTATTTT. Translation: CASRPRGGNTQYF.

This clone was observed a single time. Within the sample, other DNA sequences also encode this same CDR3. The chain carries TRBV28 and TRBJ1-1, with no clear D. The CDR3 has 13 residues. The germline CDR1 and CDR2 sequences are MDHEN and SYDVKM. The V end was cut by 1 base, the J end by 6 bases, with 9 bases between. Here the CDR3 reads CASSLYQVPEAFF. The CDR3 DNA sequence: TGTGCCAGCAGTTTATACCAGGTACCTGAAGCTTTCTTT.

This clone was seen a few times. V usage is TRBV5-4 and J usage is TRBJ2-7; no firm D call. The CDR3 sequence is 13 residues long. The ends were cut back, 2 bases at V and 0 bases at J, with 6 bases in the middle. CDR1 is SGHNT and CDR2 is YYREEE in the germline V gene (reference sequence). CDR3 protein: CASSLQSSYEQYF. CDR3 DNA sequence: TGTGCCAGCAGCTTACAGAGCTCCTACGAGCAGTACTTC.

This rearrangement joins TRBV14 to TRBJ2-4, with D possibly matching TRBD2 (7 bases). This CDR3 contains 14 residues. The V end was cut by 3 bases, the J end by 8 bases, with 14 bases between. CDR1 is SGHDN, CDR2 FVKESK, per germline. The CDR3 reads CASSQTGRGDIQYF. In DNA form, the CDR3 reads TGTGCCAGCAGCCAGACGGGGAGGGGGGACATTCAGTACTTC.

The chain carries TRBV6-5 and TRBJ2-7; D is possibly TRBD1 (6 bases). The CDR3 extends over 16 amino acids. The germline V and J ends were trimmed by 0 bases and 3 bases, with 15 bases remaining between them. Germline CDR1 MNHEY, CDR2 SVGAGI. The DNA of the CDR3 is TGTGCCAGCAGTTACTCGCGGTTGACAGGCGTCTACGAGCAGTACTTC. Residues: CASSYSRLTGVYEQYF.

This chain joins TRBV28 and TRBJ1-6, with TRBD1 identical over 9 bases. The CDR3 contains 13 residues. The V gene end was trimmed by 8 bases and the J gene end by 10 bases; junction bases not matched to a gene: 6. The germline V gene encodes CDR1 MDHEN and CDR2 SYDVKM. CDR3 nucleotide sequence: TGTGCCAGCGCGGGACAGGGAGGATCACCCCTCCACTTT. It specifies CASAGQGGSPLHF.

V usage is TRBV11-3 and J usage is TRBJ2-3; D possibly corresponds to TRBD1 (6 bases). Trimming took off 4 bases at V and 0 bases at J, with 14 bases between the two ends. The CDR3 has 16 residues. From germline, CDR1 is SGHNT and CDR2 YENEEA. The CDR3 sequence is CASSWTGTTSTDTQYF. The CDR3 coding sequence is TGTGCCAGCAGCTGGACCGGGACAACTAGCACAGATACGCAGTATTTT.

The CDR3 sequence: CASSPRGENTIYF. CDR3 coding DNA: TGTGCCAGCTCACCGCGGGGGGAGAACACCATATATTTT. This sequence joins TRBV18 and TRBJ1-3, with D possibly TRBD1 on 5 matching bases. V lost 3 bases and J lost 7, with 10 bases in between. CDR1 and CDR2 from the germline V gene are KGHSH and LQKENI. This CDR3 has 13 residues.

This rearrangement joins TRBV5-1 to TRBJ2-5; a weak D match, TRBD2 (6 bases). V was trimmed by 7 bases and J by 4 bases, leaving 11 bases between them. Germline CDR1 reads SGHRS; CDR2 reads YFSETQ. The CDR3 runs 12 residues. The CDR3 DNA is TGCGCCAGCCAGGAGGGCCCAGAGACCCAGTACTTC. Protein product: CASQEGPETQYF.

V is TRBV2 and J is TRBJ2-7; 8 nucleotides align to TRBD1. The CDR3 consists of 14 residues. V was pared by 6 bases and J by 1 base, with 5 bases of the junction left unmatched. CDR1 is SNHLY, CDR2 FYNNEI, per germline. The CDR3 spells CASRLTGASYEQYF. The CDR3 region has the DNA TGTGCCAGCAGATTGACAGGGGCGTCCTACGAGCAGTACTTC.

Notes on this clone: An end of the junction does not agree with germline; a read error may underlie this. The V and J genes are TRBV7-7 and TRBJ2-2, with TRBD2 matching 9 bases. The CDR3 consists of 16 residues. CDR1 and CDR2 from the germline V gene are SSHAT and FNYEAQ (reference sequence). CDR3 protein: CASSLEASGDTGELFF. The CDR3 bases are TGTGCTAGCAGCTTAGAAGCTAGCGGGGACACCGGGGAGCTGTTTTTT.

J is TRBJ1-1 and V is TRBV5-1, with a tentative D call TRBD1 (6 bases). Deletions cut 2 bases from V and 3 bases from J, with 11 bases between. The germline CDR1 and CDR2 sequences are SGHRS and YFSETQ. This CDR3 region has 14 residues. CDR3 DNA sequence: TGCGCCAGCAGCTTACAGGGATCGGACACTGAAGCTTTCTTT. Translated, it gives CASSLQGSDTEAFF.

The CDR3 DNA is TGTGCCAGCTACGGGAGGTATGGCTACACCTTC. Translating it yields CASYGRYGYTF. The rearrangement links TRBV6-6 to TRBJ1-2; D is uncertain. Germline V lookup: CDR1 MNHNY, CDR2 SVGAGI (reference sequence). With 8 bases removed from V and 5 bases from J, the gap between germline ends came to 9 bases. This CDR3 spans 11 amino acids.

This clone was seen only once. This sequence joins TRBV30 and TRBJ2-2; D remains ambiguous. Germline CDR1 is GTSNPN and CDR2 is SVGIG (reference sequence). V was pared by 2 bases and J by 6 bases, with 10 bases between. The length of the CDR3 is 13 residues. CDR3 loop: CAWSPQVAGELFF. CDR3 nucleotides: TGTGCCTGGAGTCCGCAGGTTGCCGGGGAGCTGTTTTTT.

V usage is TRBV5-1 and J usage is TRBJ2-1; 8 nucleotides align to TRBD1. The CDR3 totals 15 residues. Trimming at V came to 0 bases and at J to 6 bases, leaving 5 bases not matched to a gene. The germline gives CDR1 SGHRS, CDR2 YFSETQ. The CDR3 protein is CASSLGTGNLNEQFF. The DNA of the CDR3 is TGCGCCAGCAGCTTGGGGACAGGGAATCTCAATGAGCAGTTCTTC.

About this clone itself: One end of the junction fails to match germline, which may point to a read error. The chain joins TRBV19 to TRBJ1-6; 7 bases match TRBD1. The CDR3 contains 23 residues. The germline V gene encodes CDR1 LNHDA and CDR2 SQIVND (reference sequence). The CDR3 region has the DNA TGTGCCAGCAGTATGACGGGGGACAGTATTATTTCAGTCTTACGCTCCTATAATTCACCCCTCCACTTT. This sequence encodes CASSMTGDSIISVLRSYNSPLHF. Variable domain in full (rest from reference TRBV19 and TRBJ1-6): DGGITQSPKYLFRKEGQNVTLSCEQNLNHDAMYWYRQDPGQGLRLIYYSQIVNDFQKGDIAEGYSVSREKKESFPLTVTSAQKNPTAFYLCASSMTGDSIISVLRSYNSPLHFGNGTRLTVT.

This clone was detected only once. The rearrangement links TRBV6-6 to TRBJ1-4; no clear D. Germline V CDR1 and CDR2: MNHNY, SVGAGI (reference sequence). CDR3 length equals 14 residues. The V gene lost 3 bases and the J gene lost 4 bases, with 9 bases spanning the gap. CDR3 nucleotide sequence: TGTGCCAGCAGTTATTCGGTGAATAATGAAAAACTGTTTTTT. Protein: CASSYSVNNEKLFF.

The chain links TRBV10-3 to TRBJ1-3; D is possibly TRBD1 (6 bases). The length of the CDR3 is 16 residues. V was pared by 10 bases and J by 1 base, with 20 bases between. Germline V CDR1 and CDR2: ENHRY, SYGVKD. The CDR3 DNA sequence: TGTGCCACTAAAATAAGCCGACAGGCGTCTGGAAACACCATATATTTT. Translating it yields CATKISRQASGNTIYF.

The rearrangement links TRBV15 to TRBJ1-2; D is possibly TRBD1 (6 bases). Looked up from germline, CDR1 is LNHNV and CDR2 is YYDKDF (reference sequence). The CDR3 has 12 amino acids. V gave up 0 bases and J gave up 12 bases, with 11 bases separating them. The CDR3: CATSRDLGTNTF. The CDR3 region has the DNA TGTGCCACCAGCAGAGATCTCGGGACAAACACCTTC.

This clone appeared a single time. The chain links TRBV30 to TRBJ1-4; TRBD1 matches 9 bases. This CDR3 is built from 15 residues. The germline V gene has CDR1 GTSNPN and CDR2 SVGIG (reference sequence). V gave up 2 bases and J gave up 7 bases; unmatched junction bases: 8. This chain's CDR3 is CAWSITGGFFEKLFF. The CDR3 DNA is TGTGCCTGGAGTATCACAGGGGGCTTTTTTGAAAAACTGTTTTTT.

The chain carries TRBV30 and TRBJ2-3, with 10 bases fitting TRBD2. The CDR3 length is 15 residues. Germline CDR1 GTSNPN, CDR2 SVGIG (reference sequence). The trim removed 2 bases at V and 5 bases at J, leaving 7 bases unmatched. The CDR3 region is CAWSSSGGGLDTQYF. CDR3 nucleotides: TGTGCCTGGAGTTCTAGCGGGGGTGGGTTAGATACGCAGTATTTT. Based on the CDR3 plus reference TRBV30 and TRBJ2-3, the full variable domain is SQTIHQWPATLVQPVGSPLSLECTVEGTSNPNLYWYRQAAGRGLQLLFYSVGIGQISSEVPQNLSASRPQDRQFILSSKKLLLSDSGFYLCAWSSSGGGLDTQYFGPGTRLTVL.

V is TRBV5-6 and J is TRBJ1-5; the D is unclear. V lost 2 bases to trimming and J lost 4 bases, with 4 bases between them. Per the germline V gene, CDR1 is SGHDT and CDR2 is YYEEEE. The CDR3 consists of 12 residues. CDR3 DNA sequence: TGTGCCAGCAGCTTCATGAATCAGCCCCAGCATTTT. Translated, it gives CASSFMNQPQHF.

V gene TRBV11-3 combines with J gene TRBJ2-2; D unresolved. V lost 4 bases and J lost 7, with 4 bases in between. CDR3 size: 11 residues. Germline V gives CDR1 SGHNT, CDR2 YENEEA. CDR3 residues: CASSSHGELFF. The CDR3 region has the DNA TGTGCCAGCAGCTCCCACGGGGAGCTGTTTTTT.

The J gene is TRBJ1-1, the V gene TRBV7-3; possibly TRBD1 for D (5 bases). The CDR3 is made up of 14 amino acids. Germline V lookup: CDR1 SGHTA, CDR2 FQGTGA. Trimming removed 4 bases at V and 1 base at J, with 10 bases between. The CDR3: CASSSTGGNTEAFF. In DNA, the CDR3 is TGTGCCAGCAGCTCCACGGGGGGGAACACTGAAGCTTTCTTT.

This clone was detected only once. V is TRBV7-6 and J is TRBJ1-3; the D gene is possibly TRBD1 (6 bases). The CDR3 is made up of 16 amino acids. Germline V gives CDR1 SGHVS, CDR2 FNYEAQ. V lost 1 base and J 0 bases, leaving 10 bases between the germline ends. The CDR3: CASSLGGQYSGNTIYF. DNA for the CDR3: TGTGCCAGCAGCTTAGGAGGACAGTACTCTGGAAACACCATATATTTT. Filled out from reference TRBV7-6 and TRBJ1-3, the complete variable domain reads GAGVSQSPRYKVTKRGQDVALRCDPISGHVSLYWYRQALGQGPEFLTYFNYEAQQDKSGLPNDRFSAERPEGSISTLTIQRTEQRDSAMYRCASSLGGQYSGNTIYFGEGSWLTVV.

The chain is built from TRBV5-1 and TRBJ2-3, with D perhaps TRBD1 (6 bases). The CDR3 loop spans 15 amino acids. The V gene lost 1 base and the J gene lost 0 bases, with 9 bases spanning the gap. Germline values: CDR1 SGHRS, CDR2 YFSETQ. The CDR3, as DNA: TGCGCCAGCAGCTTGACAGGGCCTAGCACAGATACGCAGTATTTT. It is translated as CASSLTGPSTDTQYF.

This clone was seen more than once but under ten times. The V call is TRBV6-5, the J call TRBJ1-4; TRBD1 matches 8 bases. The CDR3 length is 14 residues. Germline assignment: CDR1 MNHEY and CDR2 SVGAGI. With 6 bases clipped from V and 4 bases from J, the junction kept 4 bases outside the gene matches. The CDR3 DNA sequence: TGTGCCAGCAGGGCCACAGGGGGTAATGAAAAACTGTTTTTT. This gives the protein CASRATGGNEKLFF.